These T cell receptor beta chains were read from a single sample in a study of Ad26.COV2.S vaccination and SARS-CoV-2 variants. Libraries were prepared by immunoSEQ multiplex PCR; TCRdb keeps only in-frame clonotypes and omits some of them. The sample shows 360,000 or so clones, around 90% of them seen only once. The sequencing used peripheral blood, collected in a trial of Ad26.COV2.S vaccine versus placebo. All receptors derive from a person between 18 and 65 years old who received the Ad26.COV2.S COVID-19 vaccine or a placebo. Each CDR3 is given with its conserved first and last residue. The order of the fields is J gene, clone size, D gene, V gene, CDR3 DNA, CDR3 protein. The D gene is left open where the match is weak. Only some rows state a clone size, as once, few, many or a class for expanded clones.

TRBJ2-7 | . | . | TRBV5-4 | TGTGCCAGCAGTAAACCGGGACAAGGAGCCTACGAGCAGTACTTC | CASSKPGQGAYEQYF
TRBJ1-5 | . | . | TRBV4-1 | TGCGCCAGCAGCCAGCAGGCGGGTGTGAGCAATCAGCCCCAGCATTTT | CASSQQAGVSNQPQHF
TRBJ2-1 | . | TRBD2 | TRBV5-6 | TGTGCCAGCAGCCTGCGGACTAGAGGACCTTTTGAGCAGTTCTTC | CASSLRTRGPFEQFF
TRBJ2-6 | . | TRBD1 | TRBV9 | TGTGCCAGCAGCGTAGTAGGGACAGCCTCTGGGGCCAACGTCCTGACTTTC | CASSVVGTASGANVLTF
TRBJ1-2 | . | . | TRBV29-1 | TGCAGCGTTGAAAGGTGGCAGGGAGATCGGGGCTACACCTTC | CSVERWQGDRGYTF
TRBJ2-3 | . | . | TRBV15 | TGTGCCACCAGCCCAAGGCCTGCAGGAGATACGCAGTATTTT | CATSPRPAGDTQYF
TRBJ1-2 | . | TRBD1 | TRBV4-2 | TGTGCCAGCAGCCAAACCGGACAGGGAGGGTTGGGCTACACCTTC | CASSQTGQGGLGYTF
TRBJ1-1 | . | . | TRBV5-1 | TGCGCCAGCAGCCCTTTGGGGGAAACTGAAGCTTTCTTT | CASSPLGETEAFF
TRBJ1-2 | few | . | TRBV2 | TGTGCCAGCAGTGACCGGACAGAACCCGCCTATGGCTACACCTTC | CASSDRTEPAYGYTF
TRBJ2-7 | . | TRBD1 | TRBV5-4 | TGTGCCAGCAGCTTGGGGGGACAGACCCTCTACGAGCAGTACTTC | CASSLGGQTLYEQYF
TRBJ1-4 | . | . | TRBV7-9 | TGTGCCAGCAGCTTGATGGCAGGCGGCGAAAAACTGTTTTTT | CASSLMAGGEKLFF
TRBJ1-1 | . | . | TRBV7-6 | TGTGCCAGCAGCTCCCCGAGAGGGTTGACCACTGAAGCTTTCTTT | CASSSPRGLTTEAFF
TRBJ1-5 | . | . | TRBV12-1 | TGTGCCAGCAGCTTAGGCCGGGAGGGGGGTAACAATCAGCCCCAGCATTTT | CASSLGREGGNNQPQHF
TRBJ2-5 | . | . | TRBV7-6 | TGTGCCAGCAGCTTATGGTCGGGACCTCAAGAGACCCAGTACTTC | CASSLWSGPQETQYF
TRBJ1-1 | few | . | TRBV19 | TGTGCCAGTCGCCAGCCTAACATGAACACTGAAGCTTTCTTT | CASRQPNMNTEAFF
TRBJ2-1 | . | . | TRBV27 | TGTGCCAGCAGTTTGGGGCTCTCCTACAATGAGCAGTTCTTC | CASSLGLSYNEQFF
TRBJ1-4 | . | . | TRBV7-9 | TGTGCCAGCAGCTTGGTGGCCGGGGGTGAAAAACTGTTTTTT | CASSLVAGGEKLFF
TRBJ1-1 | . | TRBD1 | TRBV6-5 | TGTGCCAGCAGTTACGGCAGGGACAGGGACACTGAAGCTTTCTTT | CASSYGRDRDTEAFF
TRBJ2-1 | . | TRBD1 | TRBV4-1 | TGCGCCAGCACCGCTTCTTCCGGGACAGGGCACTCTAATGAGCAGTTCTTC | CASTASSGTGHSNEQFF
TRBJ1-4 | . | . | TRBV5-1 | TGCGCCAGCAGCCCGGGGGACGCCGATGAAAAACTGTTTTTT | CASSPGDADEKLFF
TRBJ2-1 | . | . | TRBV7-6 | TGTGCCAGCAGCTTCGACTGGGCTAATGAGCAGTTCTTC | CASSFDWANEQFF
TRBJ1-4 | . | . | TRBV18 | TGTGCCAGCTCCTGGGTGGCAACTAATGAAAAACTGTTTTTT | CASSWVATNEKLFF
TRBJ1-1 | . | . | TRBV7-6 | TGTGCCAGCAGCTTTGGAGAGAACACTGAAGCTTTCTTT | CASSFGENTEAFF
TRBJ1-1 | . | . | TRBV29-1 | TGCAGCGTCTGGTTGACTGTGGGTGAAGCTTTCTTT | CSVWLTVGEAFF
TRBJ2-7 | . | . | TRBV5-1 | TGCGCCAGCAGCTTGACATACCAAGAAGGGCAGTACTTC | CASSLTYQEGQYF
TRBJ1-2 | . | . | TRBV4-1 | TGCGCCAGCAGCCAAGTTGTCGGGCCTAACTATGGCTACACCTTC | CASSQVVGPNYGYTF
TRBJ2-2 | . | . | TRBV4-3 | TGCGCCAGCAGCCCTCGACCCGGGGAGCTGTTTTTT | CASSPRPGELFF
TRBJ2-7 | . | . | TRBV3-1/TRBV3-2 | TGTGCCAGCAGCCCTGGACACCGGCAAAGCTCCTACGAGCAGTACTTC | CASSPGHRQSSYEQYF
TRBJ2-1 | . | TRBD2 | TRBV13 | TGTGCCAGCAGCCCGGCTAGCGGGGGGGTCTTATATGAGCAGTTCTTC | CASSPASGGVLYEQFF
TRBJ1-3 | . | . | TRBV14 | TGTGCCAGCAGCCAAGATACAGGATCCTCTGGAAACACCATATATTTT | CASSQDTGSSGNTIYF
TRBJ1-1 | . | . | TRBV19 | TGTGCCAGTAGACACGGCGGGGGGAACACTGAAGCTTTCTTT | CASRHGGGNTEAFF
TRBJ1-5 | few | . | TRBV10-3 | TGTGCCATCACCGGAGGAAGAGGGTCGGGGCAGCCCCAGCATTTT | CAITGGRGSGQPQHF
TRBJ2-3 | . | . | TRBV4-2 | TGTGCCAGCAGCCAAGAAGGACGCCACGGCACAGATACGCAGTATTTT | CASSQEGRHGTDTQYF
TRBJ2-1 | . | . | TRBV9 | TGTGCCAGCAGCCCCTCGGGGGCCCTCCCCTACAATGAGCAGTTCTTC | CASSPSGALPYNEQFF